There are many counts of the clone carrying this TCR beta chain. Its antigen is not known. The 5'RACE method, run with constant-segment primers, produced TCR alpha and TCR beta cDNA libraries (carrying sample barcodes and UMIs). Via MiXCR, TCRdb re-called the 5' RACE reads, giving one row per CDR3 protein. This sample yields tens of thousands of distinct CDR3 sequences, of which more than 10% are seen a single time; more than 20% belongs to the top ten. The V segment lost 6 bases and the J segment 9 bases; nucleotides outside the gene matches: 20. The V gene's germline CDR1 is SGHRS and CDR2 YFSETQ. This CDR3 region has 16 residues. This sample was included in a study of T-cell memory formation after mild COVID-19. For the study at large: Each donor largely had its own TCR clusters. Overall study findings and caveats: Cross-reactive memory apparently joined, as some responding clones appeared in pre-infection memory. CD4+ contracting clones were mainly CM and EM; CD8+ ones, EMRA.

The chain couples TRBV5-1 to TRBJ2-7; 8 nucleotides align to TRBD2. The TCR was taken from a man younger than 35 who had mild COVID-19 (a few samples of this study predate the infection). Cell type and time point are not known. Sample: PBMCs or a T cell subset sorted from them (not recorded which). The CDR3 DNA reads as TGCGCCAGCACCCCTTCGCCTACGGGGGGGGCGAACCGGCAGTACTTC. This sequence encodes CASTPSPTGGANRQYF.